This T cell receptor (beta chain) originates from a study of blood T cell repertoires in COVID-19. The wider study: Samples representing acute and convalescent COVID-19 were sourced from the United States, Italy and Spain.

Profiling relied on immunoSEQ multiplex PCR, and the TCRdb table lists in-frame clones only, not all of them. The profile shows 200,000 to 250,000 clones, 80% of them singletons. The CDR3 consists of 17 residues. The V gene end was trimmed by 5 bases and the J gene end by 6 bases; junction bases not matched to a gene: 15. Germline V CDR1 and CDR2: SGHTA, FQGTGA. Participants spanned ages about 18 to 100 years and resided in roughly 22 US areas. Sequencing was carried out using PBMCs or T cells enriched from blood (not recorded which). The chain carries TRBV7-3 and TRBJ2-2; 7 nucleotides match TRBD1. This clonotype originated in a woman in her thirties or forties with acute COVID-19. The CDR3 here is CASSKQPTGSGSGELFF. The CDR3 nucleotides read TGTGCCAGCAGCAAACAACCGACAGGGTCGGGTTCCGGGGAGCTGTTTTTT.